This TCR beta chain comes out of a study of cytomegalovirus exposure and HLA in healthy donors. Study observations and caveats: TCR beta sequences numbering about 17,000 were associated with HLA alleles at 0.05 false discovery rate in a later analysis. Follow-up analysis seemed to connect common viral pathogens with several of the most significant clusters identified. According to a later analysis, donors in an Asian-associated ancestry cluster reportedly had fewer N-insertions than the approximately 670-donor mean. Reportedly, TCR beta sequences accurately predicted HLA-A and HLA-B alleles in most subjects.

Germline assignment: CDR1 SGHDN and CDR2 FVKESK. The length of the CDR3 is 16 residues. Unmatched junction bases numbered 10, after V lost 5 bases and J lost 4 bases. Comments on this clone: Its antigen is not identified.

PCR employed 60 Vbeta and 13 Jbeta primers. Assay: immunoSEQ multiplex PCR; the TCRdb copy retains only in-frame clones and omits some. The sample contains roughly 160,000 clones, roughly 81% of which appear only once. The sequence came from a man aged 30 to 39 in good health and CMV-seropositive. The chain joins TRBV14 to TRBJ2-1; 8 bases fit TRBD2. Sequencing was carried out using PBMCs. The DNA for the CDR3 is TGTGCCAGCAGCTCCGGTAAAGCGGGAGTTTACAATGAGCAGTTCTTC. Translated, it gives CASSSGKAGVYNEQFF. Drawing the rest from reference TRBV14 and TRBJ2-1, the complete variable domain is EAGVTQFPSHSVIEKGQTVTLRCDPISGHDNLYWYRRVMGKEIKFLLHFVKESKQDESGMPNNRFLAERTGGTYSTLKVQPAELEDSGVYFCASSSGKAGVYNEQFFGPGTRLTVL.